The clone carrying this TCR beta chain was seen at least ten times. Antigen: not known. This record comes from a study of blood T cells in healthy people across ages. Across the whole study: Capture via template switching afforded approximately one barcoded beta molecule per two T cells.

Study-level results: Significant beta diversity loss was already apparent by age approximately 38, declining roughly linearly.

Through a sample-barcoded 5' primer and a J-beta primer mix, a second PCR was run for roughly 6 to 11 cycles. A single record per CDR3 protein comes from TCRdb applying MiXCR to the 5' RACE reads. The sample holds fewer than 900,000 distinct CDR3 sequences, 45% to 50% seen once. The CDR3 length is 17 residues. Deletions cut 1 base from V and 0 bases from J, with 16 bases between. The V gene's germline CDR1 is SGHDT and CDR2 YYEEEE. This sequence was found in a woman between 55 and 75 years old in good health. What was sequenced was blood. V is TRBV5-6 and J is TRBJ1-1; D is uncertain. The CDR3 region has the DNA TGTGCCAGCAGCTTGTTCGGAACACGTAACTTGAACACTGAAGCTTTCTTT. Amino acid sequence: CASSLFGTRNLNTEAFF.